The 3 T cell receptor beta chains below come from one sample, sequenced in a study of beta chain features in type 1 diabetes. Antigen specificity for these receptors is unknown. Study findings and constraints: Significant though moderate, a shortening of TCRB CDR3s appeared in all four CD4+ subsets of Type 1 diabetes patients.

Expressed TCRB transcripts were sequenced after all isolated RNA was converted to cDNA. The method was immunoSEQ multiplex PCR; TCRdb's version includes in-frame clones alone and lacks a portion of them. This sample has roughly 730,000 clones, with 10% to 15% found just once. Material: naive CD4+ T cells from blood. The receptors were gathered from a man younger than 30 with type 1 diabetes.

The V and J genes are TRBV18 and TRBJ1-2, with D possibly matching TRBD1 (5 bases). V lost 0 bases and J 5 bases, leaving 16 bases between the germline ends. This CDR3 is 16 amino acids long. CDR1 is KGHSH and CDR2 is LQKENI in the germline V gene. This CDR3 is CASSPPSGASGYGYTF. CDR3 bases: TGTGCCAGCTCACCACCGTCCGGGGCCAGTGGGTATGGCTACACCTTC.

This clone was recorded a few times. V gene TRBV6-6 combines with J gene TRBJ1-5; no clear D gene. The CDR3 runs 16 residues. Germline CDR1 and CDR2: MNHNY and SVGAGI (reference sequence). Trimming took off 7 bases at V and 0 bases at J, with 16 bases between the two ends. The CDR3 here is CASTPAVTNSNQPQHF. In DNA, the CDR3 is TGTGCCAGCACCCCAGCGGTTACAAATAGCAATCAGCCCCAGCATTTT.

V and J are TRBV10-2 and TRBJ1-2; tentatively, D is TRBD1 (5 bases). V was trimmed by 2 bases and J by 4 bases, leaving 14 bases between them. Germline V gene lookup returns CDR1 WSHSY and CDR2 SAAADI. The CDR3 extends over 15 amino acids. For the CDR3, the DNA is TGCGCCAGCAGTGAGGACGGGGGTGCCAGCTATGGCTACACCTTC. It is translated as CASSEDGGASYGYTF.